These 24 T cell receptor beta chains originate from one sample sequenced in a study of shared clonotypes between healthy human individuals. The repertoire was sequenced with immunoSEQ multiplex PCR; TCRdb's copy has only in-frame clones and lacks some. Among around 2,000,000 clones listed, 90% to 95% were seen once. The sample was naive CD4+ T cells sorted from blood. Subset in this sample: CD45RA+ positively selected. The receptors originated from a man aged 18 to 30 in good health.

The genes are TRBV18 and TRBJ2-2; D gene unclear. Per germline, CDR1 KGHSH and CDR2 LQKENI. The CDR3 is made up of 12 amino acids. V was shortened by 3 bases and J by 8 bases, with 7 bases between the two germline ends. CDR3 coding DNA: TGTGCCAGCTCACCGGACGCAGGGGAGCTGTTTTTT. Protein product: CASSPDAGELFF.

This clone has just one count. The CDR3 region has the DNA TGTGCCAGCAGTTTAAAGAGCGGGAGGACCCTTATTACGCAGTATTTT. Translation: CASSLKSGRTLITQYF. The genes are TRBV28 and TRBJ2-3; TRBD2 aligns across 9 bases. Germline V gene sequence: CDR1 MDHEN, CDR2 SYDVKM. Trimming cost V 2 bases and J 8 bases; bases outside gene matches: 11. This CDR3 region has 16 residues.

This clone was found once. This specimen includes other DNA sequences encoding the same CDR3. The chain recombines TRBV30 with TRBJ2-3; D is ambiguous. CDR3 size: 11 residues. The germline V gene has CDR1 GTSNPN and CDR2 SVGIG (reference sequence). Trimming removed 2 bases at V and 5 bases at J, with 5 bases between. Here the CDR3 DNA reads TGTGCCTGGAGTCGCGAAGATACGCAGTATTTT. This encodes CAWSREDTQYF.

This chain uses TRBV5-4 with TRBJ2-5; D remains unclear. V gave up 0 bases and J gave up 2 bases, with 8 bases separating them. CDR1 SGHNT and CDR2 YYREEE come from the germline V gene (reference sequence). The CDR3 has 14 residues. This CDR3 is CASSLDRAQETQYF. CDR3 in DNA: TGTGCCAGCAGCTTGGATAGGGCGCAAGAGACCCAGTACTTC.

The CDR3 loop is CASSRGGLTDTQYF. CDR3 nucleotides: TGTGCCAGCAGTCGCGGGGGGCTGACAGATACGCAGTATTTT. The chain is built from TRBV6-6 and TRBJ2-3; TRBD2 matches 8 bases. Germline assignment: CDR1 MNHNY and CDR2 SVGAGI (reference sequence). There are 14 residues in the CDR3. V was pared by 5 bases and J by 3 bases, with 4 bases of the junction left unmatched.

The chain uses TRBV6-6 and TRBJ1-1; the D is unclear. Deletions cut 2 bases from V and 1 base from J, with 8 bases between. The CDR3 is 14 residues long. The germline gives CDR1 MNHNY, CDR2 SVGAGI (reference sequence). The CDR3 nucleotides are TGTGCCAGCAGTTACGTTACAGCGAACACTGAAGCTTTCTTT. The encoded protein is CASSYVTANTEAFF.

V is TRBV5-1 and J is TRBJ2-2, with 12 bases matching TRBD2. V shed 0 bases and J 2 bases; nucleotides not matched to a gene: 2. CDR1 is SGHRS, CDR2 YFSETQ, per germline. This CDR3 comprises 17 residues. This chain's CDR3 is CASSLGTSGTNTGELFF. The CDR3 region has the DNA TGCGCCAGCAGCTTGGGGACTAGCGGGACTAACACCGGGGAGCTGTTTTTT.

This clone occurred once. The chain links TRBV6-5 to TRBJ2-3, with TRBD2 identical over 9 bases. The CDR3 has 13 amino acids. CDR1 MNHEY and CDR2 SVGAGI come from the germline V gene. Germline trimming cut 4 bases from V and 6 bases from J; bases unmatched to any gene: 2. Here the CDR3 reads CASSFLAGDTQYF. DNA of the CDR3: TGTGCCAGCAGTTTCCTAGCGGGGGATACGCAGTATTTT.

The J gene is TRBJ2-5, the V gene TRBV13; 11 bases map to TRBD2. Per germline, CDR1 PRHDT and CDR2 FYEKMQ (reference sequence). The CDR3 has 15 residues. V gave up 5 bases and J gave up 5 bases; unmatched junction bases: 7. CDR3 nucleotide sequence: TGTGCCAGCAGCACCCGTAGCGGGGGGGTGGAGACCCAGTACTTC. Its translation: CASSTRSGGVETQYF.

This sequence joins TRBV5-4 and TRBJ2-7, with D perhaps TRBD2 (5 bases). This CDR3 has 13 amino acids. Germline-derived CDR1 and CDR2 are SGHNT and YYREEE (reference sequence). V was shortened by 4 bases and J by 7 bases, with 15 bases between the two germline ends. CDR3 sequence: CASSESDFVEQYF. For the CDR3, the DNA is TGTGCCAGCAGCGAGTCGGACTTTGTTGAGCAGTACTTC. The variable domain in full, completed from reference TRBV5-4 and TRBJ2-7, reads ETGVTQSPTHLIKTRGQQVTLRCSSQSGHNTVSWYQQALGQGPQFIFQYYREEENGRGNFPPRFSGLQFPNYSSELNVNALELDDSALYLCASSESDFVEQYFGPGTRLTVT.

The chain links TRBV6-6 to TRBJ2-4; the D gene is possibly TRBD2 (5 bases). Germline values: CDR1 MNHNY, CDR2 SVGAGI (reference sequence). The CDR3 has 15 residues. The V end was cut by 0 bases, the J end by 3 bases, with 9 bases between. CDR3 protein: CASSYSRVGKNIQYF. The CDR3 bases are TGTGCCAGCAGTTACTCGAGGGTTGGCAAAAACATTCAGTACTTC.

This chain connects TRBV18 to TRBJ2-3, with D perhaps TRBD2 (5 bases). Germline CDR1 and CDR2: KGHSH and LQKENI. V lost 3 bases, J lost 5 bases, and 9 bases lay in between. The CDR3 consists of 13 residues. CDR3 protein: CASSPQRGDTQYF. CDR3 bases: TGTGCCAGCTCACCCCAACGGGGAGATACGCAGTATTTT.

The chain carries TRBV2 and TRBJ1-1; 9 bases line up with TRBD1. The trim removed 5 bases at V and 4 bases at J, leaving 8 bases unmatched. CDR1 and CDR2 from the germline V gene are SNHLY and FYNNEI. CDR3 length: 15 amino acids. CDR3 region: CASSLRTGVSTEAFF. CDR3 nucleotide sequence: TGTGCCAGCAGTCTAAGGACAGGGGTGAGCACTGAAGCTTTCTTT.

This clone was seen once. The CDR3 here is CAWSVPVAGELFF. The CDR3, as DNA: TGTGCCTGGAGTGTACCAGTTGCCGGGGAGCTGTTTTTT. V and J are TRBV30 and TRBJ2-2; D call uncertain. Germline-derived CDR1 and CDR2 are GTSNPN and SVGIG (reference sequence). The CDR3 runs 13 residues. V was cut by 0 bases and J by 6 bases, with 8 bases left in between.

The genes are TRBV21-1 and TRBJ1-2; the table's D gene call, TRBD1, was not cross checked with the DNA. TRBV21-1 counts as a pseudogene. The CDR3 contains 15 residues. In DNA, the CDR3 is TGTGCCAGCAGCAAGGGCAAAGGAGACAGGGATGGCTACACCTTC. It yields the protein CASSKGKGDRDGYTF.

Concerning this clone: The junction shows a germline mismatch at one end, possibly a read error. The genes are TRBV28 and TRBJ1-2; D perhaps matches TRBD1 (5 bases). Germline CDR1 and CDR2: MDHEN and SYDVKM. The CDR3 has 14 residues. The CDR3 sequence is CASSIWDSIYGYTF. The CDR3 coding sequence is TGTGCCAGCAGTATATGGGACTCAATCTATGGCTACACCTTC.

The J gene is TRBJ1-1, the V gene TRBV4-1, with D perhaps TRBD1 (6 bases). Germline CDR1 and CDR2: MGHRA and YSYEKL. Trimming left V 0 bases short and J 0 bases short, with 8 bases between. The CDR3 contains 15 residues. CDR3 nucleotide sequence: TGCGCCAGCAGCCAAGAGGGGGCCATGAACACTGAAGCTTTCTTT. Protein product: CASSQEGAMNTEAFF.

The chain uses TRBV2 and TRBJ2-5, with 8 nucleotides matching TRBD2. CDR1 is SNHLY and CDR2 is FYNNEI in the germline V gene. This CDR3 comprises 14 residues. With V trimmed by 5 bases and J by 4 bases, 6 bases remained unmatched. CDR3 sequence: CASSLGGGRETQYF. The CDR3 region has the DNA TGTGCCAGCAGTCTTGGCGGGGGGCGAGAGACCCAGTACTTC. The full variable domain, completed using reference TRBV2 and TRBJ2-5, is EPEVTQTPSHQVTQMGQEVILRCVPISNHLYFYWYRQILGQKVEFLVSFYNNEISEKSEIFDDQFSVERPDGSNFTLKIRSTKLEDSAMYFCASSLGGGRETQYFGPGTRLLVL.

The J gene is TRBJ2-3, the V gene TRBV7-9, with TRBD2 matching over 12 bases. In germline, CDR1 is SEHNR, CDR2 FQNEAQ (reference sequence). The V segment lost 6 bases and the J segment 3 bases; nucleotides outside the gene matches: 4. There are 15 residues in the CDR3. The CDR3 loop is CASRLTSGGTDTQYF. Here the CDR3 DNA reads TGTGCCAGCAGGCTCACTAGCGGGGGGACAGATACGCAGTATTTT.

The chain carries TRBV30 and TRBJ2-5; weak D call: TRBD2 (5 bases). V was cut by 5 bases and J by 11 bases, with 12 bases left in between. In germline, CDR1 is GTSNPN, CDR2 SVGIG (reference sequence). The CDR3 extends over 10 amino acids. As DNA, the CDR3 is TGTGCCTGGGAACTAGGAGAGCAGTACTTC. This gives the protein CAWELGEQYF.

The CDR3 protein is CARQGPHTQYF. The CDR3 bases are TGTGCCAGACAGGGTCCGCATACGCAGTATTTT. The rearrangement uses TRBV5-3 and TRBJ2-3; maybe TRBD1 (5 bases). TRBV5-3 is given ORF status, its function remaining uncertain. Between the trimmed V and J ends, which lost 7 bases and 7 bases, there was a span of 10 bases. This CDR3 contains 11 residues.

In regard to this clone: This sequence may be a read error, since a much larger clone differs from it by one base. The gene calls are TRBV7-6 and TRBJ2-3, with unresolved D. This CDR3 has 12 amino acids. Germline V gene data show CDR1 as SGHVS and CDR2 as FNYEAQ. The V end was cut by 1 base, the J end by 4 bases, with 3 bases between. CDR3 in amino acids: CASSLGPDTQYF. DNA for the CDR3: TGTGCCAGCAGCTTAGGGCCAGATACGCAGTATTTT.

The rearrangement uses TRBV5-6 and TRBJ2-3; either TRBD1 or TRBD2 may supply D (6 bases each). The ends were cut back, 0 bases at V and 0 bases at J, with 8 bases in the middle. The length of the CDR3 is 15 residues. Germline V lookup: CDR1 SGHDT, CDR2 YYEEEE. The CDR3 DNA reads as TGTGCCAGCAGCTTGGAAGGGGGGAGCACAGATACGCAGTATTTT. Amino acids: CASSLEGGSTDTQYF.

This chain connects TRBV27 to TRBJ2-2, with no clear D. This CDR3 has 13 residues. V lost 2 bases and J 9 bases, leaving 10 bases between the germline ends. Germline CDR1 reads MNHEY; CDR2 reads SMNVEV (reference sequence). The DNA of the CDR3 is TGTGCCAGCAGTTTACCACCCCTACGGGAGCTGTTTTTT. It yields the protein CASSLPPLRELFF.